Presented here are 5 T cell receptor beta chains from one specimen sequenced in a study of Ad26.COV2.S vaccination and SARS-CoV-2 variants. Measured with immunoSEQ multiplex PCR; TCRdb has only the in-frame clones, and not every one. The data contain around 370,000 clones, 92% of them seen just once; the ten biggest clones take up roughly 3.9%. The sequencing here drew on peripheral blood, taken after recovery from COVID-19. These receptors were collected from a human donor who had recovered from COVID-19.

The genes are TRBV2 and TRBJ2-7; TRBD2 might be the D (6 bases). This CDR3 is built from 13 residues. The germline V gene has CDR1 SNHLY and CDR2 FYNNEI. V lost 6 bases, J lost 6 bases, and 15 bases lay in between. As DNA, the CDR3 is TGTGCCAGCAGCTACGTCGGGGGAGGCGAGCAGTACTTC. Translated, it gives CASSYVGGGEQYF.

The rearrangement joins TRBV9 to TRBJ2-1, with 12 bases aligning to TRBD2. Germline assignment: CDR1 SGDLS and CDR2 YYNGEE. The ends lost 2 bases at V and 4 bases at J; junction bases unmatched: 4. This CDR3 has 16 amino acids. The CDR3 DNA reads TGTGCCAGCAGCGTTGTACTAGCGGGGGGATACAATGAGCAGTTCTTC. Translating gives CASSVVLAGGYNEQFF.

V gene TRBV7-9 combines with J gene TRBJ2-2, with D tentatively TRBD1 or TRBD2 (6 bases each). CDR3 length: 17 residues. V gave up 1 base and J gave up 3 bases, with 15 bases separating them. Germline V CDR1 and CDR2: SEHNR, FQNEAQ (reference sequence). CDR3: CASSLGLQGTYTGELFF. CDR3 in DNA: TGTGCCAGCAGCTTAGGGCTTCAGGGGACTTACACCGGGGAGCTGTTTTTT. Using reference TRBV7-9 and TRBJ2-2 for the parts outside the CDR3, the full variable domain is DTGVSQNPRHKITKRGQNVTFRCDPISEHNRLYWYRQTLGQGPEFLTYFQNEAQLEKSRLLSDRFSAERPKGSFSTLEIQRTEQGDSAMYLCASSLGLQGTYTGELFFGEGSRLTVL.

The rearrangement links TRBV7-6 to TRBJ2-1; 10 bases are shared with TRBD2. Germline loops: CDR1 SGHVS, CDR2 FNYEAQ. The CDR3 loop spans 16 amino acids. The V gene end was trimmed by 1 base and the J gene end by 4 bases; junction bases not matched to a gene: 4. The CDR3 DNA reads TGTGCCAGCAGCTTAGGTAGCGGGGGGCAATACAATGAGCAGTTCTTC. This encodes CASSLGSGGQYNEQFF.

The rearrangement uses TRBV6-5 and TRBJ1-1; D unresolved. Germline V gives CDR1 MNHEY, CDR2 SVGAGI. CDR3 size: 15 residues. Trimming removed 5 bases from V and 3 bases from J, with 16 bases in between. CDR3 in amino acids: CASSRGPVPDTEAFF. The CDR3 region has the DNA TGTGCCAGCAGTCGCGGGCCTGTCCCTGACACTGAAGCTTTCTTT.